The 20 T cell receptor beta chains reported below all come from one sample, sequenced in a study of T cell responses to AZD1222 COVID-19 vaccine. Profiling relied on immunoSEQ multiplex PCR, and the TCRdb table lists in-frame clones only, not all of them. The sample has about 140,000 clones; around 90% are singletons. The sample was peripheral blood, taken on day 0 of AZD1222 vaccination. Receptors originate from an adult in good health.

V and J are TRBV3-1 (or the pseudogene TRBV3-2) and TRBJ2-2, with 11 bases identical to TRBD2. The CDR3 runs to 16 residues. CDR1 and CDR2 from the germline V gene are LGHDT and YNNKEL (reference sequence). Losses at the gene ends were 3 bases for V and 3 bases for J; bases not matched to a gene: 3. The CDR3 here is CASSQTSGIYTGELFF. In DNA, the CDR3 is TGTGCCAGCAGCCAGACTAGCGGGATCTACACCGGGGAGCTGTTTTTT.

Relative to its sample, this clone is medium-sized (0.01 to 0.1%). V is TRBV7-9 and J is TRBJ2-7; D not resolved. Trimming shortened V by 5 bases and J by 2 bases, and 10 bases separated the two germline ends. The germline V gene has CDR1 SEHNR and CDR2 FQNEAQ (reference sequence). This CDR3 has 13 amino acids. In DNA form, the CDR3 reads TGTGCCAGCAGCCCCCGAGGCCCCTACGAGCAGTACTTC. This codes for CASSPRGPYEQYF.

The chain links TRBV15 to TRBJ2-1; no firm D call. CDR3 length: 16 residues. The V gene lost 0 bases and the J gene lost 0 bases, with 9 bases spanning the gap. The germline gives CDR1 LNHNV, CDR2 YYDKDF (reference sequence). CDR3 sequence: CATSRDRDTSYNEQFF. The CDR3, as DNA: TGTGCCACCAGCAGAGATAGAGACACCTCCTACAATGAGCAGTTCTTC.

This clone was seen a handful of times. J is TRBJ1-5 and V is TRBV7-8, with TRBD1 matching 7 bases. After removal of 0 bases from V and 8 bases from J, the junction contained 4 bases not matched to a gene. There are 14 residues in the CDR3. Germline V gene data show CDR1 as SGHVS and CDR2 as FQNEAQ. The CDR3 nucleotides read TGTGCCAGCAGCTTAGCGGGACAGACGAAGCCCCAGCATTTT. It specifies CASSLAGQTKPQHF. Full variable domain (remainder filled in from reference TRBV7-8 and TRBJ1-5): GAGVSQSPRYKVAKRGQDVALRCDPISGHVSLFWYQQALGQGPEFLTYFQNEAQLDKSGLPSDRFFAERPEGSVSTLKIQRTQQEDSAVYLCASSLAGQTKPQHFGDGTRLSIL.

The chain joins TRBV4-2 to TRBJ2-7; the match to TRBD2 covers 11 bases. This CDR3 contains 18 residues. Germline CDR1 and CDR2: LGHNA and YNFKEQ. V shed 0 bases, J shed 2 bases, and the junction held 9 bases outside the gene matches. The CDR3 bases are TGTGCCAGCAGCCAAGATATAGGGACTAGCGGCGAGGCCTACGAGCAGTACTTC. Amino acids: CASSQDIGTSGEAYEQYF.

The chain uses TRBV19 and TRBJ1-6; D is perhaps TRBD1 (5 bases). V dropped 6 bases and J dropped 5 bases, with 11 bases sitting between them. Germline V CDR1 and CDR2: LNHDA, SQIVND (reference sequence). This CDR3 comprises 14 residues. Here the CDR3 reads CASSLTGNNSPLHF. The CDR3 DNA is TGTGCCAGTAGCCTTACAGGAAATAATTCACCCCTCCACTTT.

The gene calls are TRBV15 and TRBJ1-5, with D hard to call. CDR3 length: 12 residues. V was shortened by 2 bases and J by 4 bases, with 3 bases between the two germline ends. The germline V gene has CDR1 LNHNV and CDR2 YYDKDF (reference sequence). The DNA for the CDR3 is TGTGCCACCAGCAGACCTAATCAGCCCCAGCATTTT. As protein: CATSRPNQPQHF.

The chain links TRBV6-5 to TRBJ2-1, with D hard to call. The CDR3 has 14 residues. The germline V and J ends were trimmed by 0 bases and 6 bases, with 9 bases remaining between them. Per germline, CDR1 MNHEY and CDR2 SVGAGI. The CDR3 DNA is TGTGCCAGCAGTTACTCGGGTTCGGTCAATGAGCAGTTCTTC. This translates into CASSYSGSVNEQFF.

The rearrangement joins TRBV19 to TRBJ1-1, with D perhaps TRBD1 (6 bases). Germline loops: CDR1 LNHDA, CDR2 SQIVND (reference sequence). V shed 6 bases and J shed 5 bases, with 25 bases lying between them. This CDR3 spans 17 amino acids. CDR3 in DNA: TGTGCCAGTAGCGATACCCCTCGAGGGGCGCAGGGGACTGAAGCTTTCTTT. Translated: CASSDTPRGAQGTEAFF. Supplemented by reference TRBV19 and TRBJ1-1, the full variable domain reads DGGITQSPKYLFRKEGQNVTLSCEQNLNHDAMYWYRQDPGQGLRLIYYSQIVNDFQKGDIAEGYSVSREKKESFPLTVTSAQKNPTAFYLCASSDTPRGAQGTEAFFGQGTRLTVV.

This chain connects TRBV20-1 to TRBJ2-7; the match to TRBD2 covers 10 bases. Per germline, CDR1 DFQATT and CDR2 SNEGSKA (reference sequence). V was clipped by 3 bases and J by 3 bases; unmatched bases: 2. The CDR3 is made up of 13 amino acids. CDR3 DNA: TGCAGTGCTAGTACTAGCGGGGACTACGAGCAGTACTTC. It codes for CSASTSGDYEQYF.

CDR3 nucleotides: TGTGCCAGCAGCTTGGGGAGTCTCGGTCAGCCCCAGCATTTT. Encoded protein: CASSLGSLGQPQHF. This chain joins TRBV5-8 and TRBJ1-5, with unresolved D. V shed 0 bases and J shed 6 bases, with 10 bases lying between them. The CDR3 spans 14 residues. The V gene's germline CDR1 is SGHTS and CDR2 YDEGEE.

The V gene is TRBV29-1, the J gene TRBJ2-7; 10 positions match TRBD1. The germline V gene encodes CDR1 SQVTM and CDR2 ANQGSEA. CDR3 size: 13 residues. V shed 3 bases, J shed 3 bases, and the junction held 2 bases outside the gene matches. CDR3 protein: CSVERDRGYEQYF. For the CDR3, the DNA is TGCAGCGTTGAGAGGGACAGGGGCTACGAGCAGTACTTC.

V is TRBV6-1 and J is TRBJ1-1; no clear D gene. The CDR3 spans 16 residues. Germline CDR1 and CDR2: MNHNS and SASEGT. Trimming removed 1 base from V and 0 bases from J, with 12 bases in between. The CDR3 DNA sequence: TGTGCCAGCAGTGAAGGGTGGGCTCGGGTGAACACTGAAGCTTTCTTT. This sequence encodes CASSEGWARVNTEAFF.

The gene calls are TRBV19 and TRBJ2-2, with 10 bases lining up with TRBD2. This CDR3 contains 16 residues. J gave up 8 bases and V 5 bases, and 11 bases lay outside the gene matches. Germline assignment: CDR1 LNHDA and CDR2 SQIVND (reference sequence). CDR3: CASSATSGIIGGELFF. In nucleotides, the CDR3 is TGTGCCAGTAGTGCAACTAGCGGGATTATAGGTGGGGAGCTGTTTTTT.

This clone was seen just once. The CDR3 region is CASSELREQFF. The CDR3 DNA sequence: TGTGCCAGCAGCGAACTTCGTGAGCAGTTCTTC. This chain connects TRBV6-2 or TRBV6-3 to TRBJ2-1; no firm D call. This CDR3 contains 11 residues. V was shortened by 6 bases and J by 9 bases, with 9 bases between the two germline ends. In germline, CDR1 is MNHEY, CDR2 SVGEGT.

This chain links TRBV30 with TRBJ1-1; 9 bases fit TRBD1. The CDR3 sequence is 14 residues long. The ends lost 2 bases at V and 4 bases at J; junction bases unmatched: 5. Germline CDR1 is GTSNPN and CDR2 is SVGIG (reference sequence). CDR3 loop: CAWSHKTGGTEAFF. In nucleotides, the CDR3 is TGTGCCTGGAGTCACAAGACAGGGGGCACTGAAGCTTTCTTT.

The chain uses TRBV7-8 and TRBJ1-4, with 10 bases lining up with TRBD1. This CDR3 is built from 15 residues. V trimming: 3 bases; J trimming: 5 bases; junction bases outside the gene matches: 3. CDR1 and CDR2 (germline): SGHVS, FQNEAQ. CDR3 in DNA: TGTGCCAGCAGCTTTTTGACAGGGGGCAATGAAAAACTGTTTTTT. Encoded protein: CASSFLTGGNEKLFF.

This chain connects TRBV15 to TRBJ1-3; no clear D gene. The germline CDR1 and CDR2 sequences are LNHNV and YYDKDF (reference sequence). The V gene lost 1 base and the J gene lost 8 bases, with 12 bases spanning the gap. The CDR3 has 14 residues. CDR3 DNA sequence: TGTGCCACCAGCAGAGGGGAAGCTAGGGACACCATATATTTT. It is translated as CATSRGEARDTIYF.

This clone has only one observation. The chain uses TRBV5-1 and TRBJ1-5; D is ambiguous. The V gene lost 0 bases and the J gene lost 7 bases, with 14 bases spanning the gap. The CDR3 extends over 15 amino acids. The germline CDR1 and CDR2 sequences are SGHRS and YFSETQ. The CDR3 spells CASSLGVGSSQPQHF. The CDR3 nucleotides are TGCGCCAGCAGCTTGGGAGTGGGATCTAGCCAGCCCCAGCATTTT.

The chain uses TRBV6-5 and TRBJ1-3; no firm D call. The CDR3 covers 14 residues. Germline CDR1 is MNHEY and CDR2 is SVGAGI. V was trimmed by 2 bases and J by 2 bases, leaving 7 bases between them. CDR3 sequence (DNA): TGTGCCAGCAGTTACGGGTTGACTGGAAACACCATATATTTT. Amino acids: CASSYGLTGNTIYF.